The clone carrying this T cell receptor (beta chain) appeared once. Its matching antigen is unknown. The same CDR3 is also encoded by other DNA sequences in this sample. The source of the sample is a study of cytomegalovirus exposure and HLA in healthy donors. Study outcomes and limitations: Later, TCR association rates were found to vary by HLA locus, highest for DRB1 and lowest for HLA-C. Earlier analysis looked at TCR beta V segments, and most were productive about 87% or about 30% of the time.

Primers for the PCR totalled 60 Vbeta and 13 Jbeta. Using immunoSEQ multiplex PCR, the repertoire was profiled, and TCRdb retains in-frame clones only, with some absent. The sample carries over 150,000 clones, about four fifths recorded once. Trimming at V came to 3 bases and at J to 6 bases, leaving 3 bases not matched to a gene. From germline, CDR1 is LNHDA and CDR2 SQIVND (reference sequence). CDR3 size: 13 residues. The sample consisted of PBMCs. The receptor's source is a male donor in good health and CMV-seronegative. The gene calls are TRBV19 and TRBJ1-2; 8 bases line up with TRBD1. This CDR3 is CASSMTGVDGYTF. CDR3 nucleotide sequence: TGTGCCAGTAGTATGACAGGGGTAGATGGCTACACCTTC.